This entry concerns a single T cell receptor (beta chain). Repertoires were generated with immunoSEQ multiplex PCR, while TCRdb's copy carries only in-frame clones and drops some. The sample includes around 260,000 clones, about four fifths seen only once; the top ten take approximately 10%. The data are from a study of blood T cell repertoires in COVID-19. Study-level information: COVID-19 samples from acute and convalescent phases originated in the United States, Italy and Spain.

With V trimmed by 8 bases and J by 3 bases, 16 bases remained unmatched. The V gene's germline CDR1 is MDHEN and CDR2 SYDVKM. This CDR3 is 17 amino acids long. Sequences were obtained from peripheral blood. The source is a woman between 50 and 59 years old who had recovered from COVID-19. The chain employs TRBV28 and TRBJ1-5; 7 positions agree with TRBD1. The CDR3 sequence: CASDQGYLGQINQPQHF. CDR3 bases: TGTGCCAGCGATCAGGGGTATCTGGGACAGATCAATCAGCCCCAGCATTTT.